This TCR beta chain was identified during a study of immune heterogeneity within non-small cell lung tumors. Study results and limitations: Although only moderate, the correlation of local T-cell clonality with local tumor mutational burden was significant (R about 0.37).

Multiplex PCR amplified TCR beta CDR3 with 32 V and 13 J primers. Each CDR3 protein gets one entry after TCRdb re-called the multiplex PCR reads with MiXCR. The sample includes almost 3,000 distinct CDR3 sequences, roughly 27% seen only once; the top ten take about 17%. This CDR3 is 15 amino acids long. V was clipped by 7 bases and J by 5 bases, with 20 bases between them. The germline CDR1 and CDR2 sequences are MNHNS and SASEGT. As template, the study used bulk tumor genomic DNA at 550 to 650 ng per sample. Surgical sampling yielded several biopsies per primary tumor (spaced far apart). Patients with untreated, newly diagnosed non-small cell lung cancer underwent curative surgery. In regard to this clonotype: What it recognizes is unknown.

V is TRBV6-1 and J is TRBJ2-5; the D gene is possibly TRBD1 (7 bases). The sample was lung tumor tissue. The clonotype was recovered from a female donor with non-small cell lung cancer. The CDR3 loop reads CASTEGGAGLETQYF. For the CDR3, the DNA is TGTGCCAGCACCGAAGGGGGCGCGGGGCTTGAGACCCAGTACTTC.